This T cell receptor (beta chain) stems from a study of blood T cells in healthy people across ages. Then a second PCR, running roughly 7 to 12 cycles, was carried out with a sample-barcoded 5' primer and a J-beta primer mix. From the 5' RACE reads, TCRdb called clonotypes with MiXCR, one entry per CDR3 protein. Among some 850,000 distinct CDR3 sequences, roughly 24% were seen once, and the ten largest hold 3%. Trimming stripped 4 bases from V and 6 bases from J, with 14 bases between. This CDR3 has 13 residues. Germline V gene lookup returns CDR1 SGHRS and CDR2 YFSETQ. This clonotype was seen more than once but under ten times. This same sample was also part of a study on T cells of mothers and their children. That study adds: The entire RNA extract went into cDNA synthesis at 1.5 ug per 15 ul. Barcodes and 2-4 random nucleotides were added by M1S in the second PCR.

The chain has TRBV5-1 and TRBJ2-7, with D unresolved. The specimen was blood. The clonotype originates from a boy aged 5-17 years in good health. The CDR3 DNA sequence: TGCGCCAGCAGCGCGACATGGTTGGGCGAGCAGTACTTC. Its translation is CASSATWLGEQYF.